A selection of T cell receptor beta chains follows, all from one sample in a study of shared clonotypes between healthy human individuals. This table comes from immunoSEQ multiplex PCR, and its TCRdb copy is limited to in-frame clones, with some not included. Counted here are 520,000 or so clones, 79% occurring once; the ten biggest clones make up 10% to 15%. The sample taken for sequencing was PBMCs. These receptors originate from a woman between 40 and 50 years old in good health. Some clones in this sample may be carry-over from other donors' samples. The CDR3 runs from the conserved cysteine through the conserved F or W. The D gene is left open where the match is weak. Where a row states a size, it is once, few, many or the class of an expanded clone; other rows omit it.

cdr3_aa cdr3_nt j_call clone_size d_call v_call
CASSLQGLAGGLVYEQYF TGTGCCAGCAGCTTACAGGGACTAGCGGGAGGGCTGGTCTACGAGCAGTACTTC TRBJ2-7 - TRBD2 TRBV11-2
CASSLARVAKNIQYF TGTGCCAGCAGCTTAGCAAGGGTAGCCAAAAACATTCAGTACTTC TRBJ2-4 - - TRBV7-2
CASSQDWASGSRSDTQYF TGTGCCAGCAGCCAAGATTGGGCTAGCGGGAGTAGGTCAGATACGCAGTATTTT TRBJ2-3 - TRBD2 TRBV4-2
CASSIAPAGKDGYTF TGCGCCAGCAGCATAGCCCCAGCGGGGAAGGATGGCTACACCTTC TRBJ1-2 - - TRBV5-1
CASKAGGPDEQYF TGTGCCAGCAAAGCGGGAGGGCCCGACGAGCAGTACTTC TRBJ2-7 - TRBD2 TRBV25-1
CASSAGGVSQETQYF TGTGCCAGCAGCGCCGGGGGCGTCTCACAAGAGACCCAGTACTTC TRBJ2-5 once - TRBV5-5
CASRPVQGNTEAFF TGTGCCAGCAGACCCGTACAGGGGAATACTGAAGCTTTCTTT TRBJ1-1 - TRBD1 TRBV11-2
CASSLAGAGADTQYF TGCGCCAGCAGCTTAGCGGGAGCAGGAGCAGATACGCAGTATTTT TRBJ2-3 - TRBD2 TRBV5-1
CASSQIRTQGFFSGANVLTF TGCGCCAGCAGCCAAATTCGAACACAGGGATTCTTCTCTGGGGCCAACGTCCTGACTTTC TRBJ2-6 - - TRBV4-1
CASSLRQYTGELFF TGTGCCAGCAGCCTACGACAGTACACCGGGGAGCTGTTTTTT TRBJ2-2 - - TRBV11-3
CASSLRQITDTQYF TGTGCCAGCAGCTTAAGGCAGATCACAGATACGCAGTATTTT TRBJ2-3 - - TRBV7-3
CASSIKLNNEQFF TGTGCCAGTAGTATAAAACTAAACAATGAGCAGTTCTTC TRBJ2-1 - - TRBV19
CAWSEGFYGYTF TGTGCCTGGAGTGAGGGGTTCTATGGCTACACCTTC TRBJ1-2 - - TRBV30
CASSTSGRENEQYF TGTGCCAGTAGTACTAGCGGGAGGGAGAACGAGCAGTACTTC TRBJ2-7 - TRBD2 TRBV19
CASSEWDRVTDTQYF TGTGCCAGCAGTGAATGGGACAGAGTCACAGATACGCAGTATTTT TRBJ2-3 - TRBD1 TRBV2
CASSSGFYNEQFF TGTGCCAGCAGTTCGGGGTTTTACAATGAGCAGTTCTTC TRBJ2-1 - - TRBV27
CASSRGGNYGYTF TGTGCCAGCAGTAGGGGAGGAAACTATGGCTACACCTTC TRBJ1-2 - - TRBV9
CASSQDLRREDNEQFF TGTGCCAGCAGCCAAGATCTGCGGCGGGAGGACAATGAGCAGTTCTTC TRBJ2-1 - TRBD2 TRBV4-2
CASNKQGLNYGYTF TGTGCCAGCAATAAACAGGGTTTAAACTATGGCTACACCTTC TRBJ1-2 - - TRBV27
CASSPGQPSGANVLTF TGTGCCAGCTCACCGGGACAGCCCTCTGGGGCCAACGTCCTGACTTTC TRBJ2-6 - TRBD1 TRBV18
CASSQDRAGGADTQYF TGCGCCAGCAGCCAAGATCGAGCGGGGGGCGCAGATACGCAGTATTTT TRBJ2-3 once TRBD2 TRBV4-3
CASSEADTENTEAFF TGCGCCAGCAGTGAGGCGGACACGGAGAACACTGAAGCTTTCTTT TRBJ1-1 - - TRBV10-2
CASSLGWGRSDIQYF TGTGCCAGCAGCTTGGGATGGGGCAGGTCGGACATTCAGTACTTC TRBJ2-4 many - TRBV5-4
CASSDSMADTDTQYF TGTGCCAGCAGTGACTCGATGGCGGACACAGATACGCAGTATTTT TRBJ2-3 - - TRBV6-4
CASSYGGDHNEQFF TGTGCCAGCAGTTACGGGGGAGACCACAATGAGCAGTTCTTC TRBJ2-1 - - TRBV28
CASSGGLAGIGELFF TGTGCCAGCAGCGGGGGACTAGCGGGAATCGGGGAGCTGTTTTTT TRBJ2-2 - TRBD2 TRBV9
CASYDPGGVRGYTF TGTGCCAGCTACGACCCCGGGGGCGTGCGTGGCTACACCTTC TRBJ1-2 - - TRBV9
CANSSGAGGGTDTQYF TGCGCCAACAGCTCAGGAGCGGGAGGCGGCACAGATACGCAGTATTTT TRBJ2-3 - TRBD2 TRBV5-1
CASRAAGGPHEQYF TGTGCCAGCCGGGCGGCGGGAGGGCCGCACGAGCAGTACTTC TRBJ2-7 - TRBD2 TRBV6-6
CASSTTRGARKYF TGTGCCAGCAGTACAACACGGGGGGCTAGGAAGTACTTC TRBJ2-7 - - TRBV27
CAWSPTAYETGELFF TGTGCCTGGAGCCCGACCGCTTATGAGACCGGGGAGCTGTTTTTT TRBJ2-2 - - TRBV30
CASSDELTSTAGELFF TGTGCCAGCAGTGATGAGCTTACTAGTACCGCCGGGGAGCTGTTTTTT TRBJ2-2 - - TRBV6-4
CASSHRTGNDEYEQYF TGCGCCAGCAGCCATCGGACAGGGAATGACGAATACGAGCAGTACTTC TRBJ2-7 - TRBD1 TRBV5-1
CASRPTGMGYEQYF TGTGCCAGCAGACCGACAGGGATGGGGTACGAGCAGTACTTC TRBJ2-7 - TRBD1 TRBV27
CASHPGTSGRANEQFF TGCGCCAGCCACCCCGGGACTAGCGGGAGGGCCAATGAGCAGTTCTTC TRBJ2-1 - TRBD2 TRBV5-1
CASRGQIHTEAFF TGTGCCAGTAGAGGTCAGATTCACACTGAAGCTTTCTTT TRBJ1-1 - - TRBV19
CASSEFKGTSGNNEQFF TGCGCCAGCAGTGAGTTTAAAGGGACTAGCGGCAACAATGAGCAGTTCTTC TRBJ2-1 - TRBD2 TRBV10-2
CASTTGGKSYEQYF TGTGCCAGCACCACTGGGGGGAAATCCTACGAGCAGTACTTC TRBJ2-7 many - TRBV7-9
CASSVIGGTQYNEQFF TGTGCCAGCAGCGTAATAGGAGGGACTCAGTACAATGAGCAGTTCTTC TRBJ2-1 - - TRBV9
CASSEAYRGQPQHF TGTGCCAGCAGTGAAGCTTATCGCGGTCAGCCCCAGCATTTT TRBJ1-5 - - TRBV2
CASSETGQRGIGGELFF TGCGCCAGCAGTGAGACCGGACAAAGGGGAATAGGCGGGGAGCTGTTTTTT TRBJ2-2 - - TRBV10-2
CASSPRSVVVARVSNQPQHF TGTGCCAGCAGCCCCCGGAGCGTTGTTGTTGCCCGCGTTAGCAATCAGCCCCAGCATTTT TRBJ1-5 - - TRBV6-4
CASSPGGRHNYGYTF TGTGCCAGCAGCCCCGGAGGCAGGCATAACTATGGCTACACCTTC TRBJ1-2 - - TRBV5-4
CASSVLDRDNSPLHF TGTGCCAGCAGTGTCCTGGACAGGGATAATTCACCCCTCCACTTT TRBJ1-6 few TRBD1 TRBV28
CASSESARVYQPQHF TGTGCCAGCAGTGAGTCAGCAAGAGTCTATCAGCCCCAGCATTTT TRBJ1-5 - - TRBV2
CASSQYQETQYF TGTGCCAGTAGCCAGTACCAAGAGACCCAGTACTTC TRBJ2-5 once - TRBV19
CASSSYGGGNEQFF TGTGCCAGCAGCTCCTACGGGGGTGGGAATGAGCAGTTCTTC TRBJ2-1 - - TRBV7-6
CASSPRTGGDEQYF TGCGCCAGCAGCCCTCGGACAGGGGGCGACGAGCAGTACTTC TRBJ2-7 - TRBD1 TRBV5-1
CASSQGASGTLSSYEQYF TGCGCCAGCAGCCAGGGGGCTTCCGGGACTTTAAGCTCCTACGAGCAGTACTTC TRBJ2-7 - TRBD1 TRBV5-1
CATSRDSGSGNTIYF TGTGCCACCAGCAGAGACTCAGGCTCTGGAAACACCATATATTTT TRBJ1-3 - - TRBV15
CASSPSPGLAYNEQFF TGTGCCAGCAGCCCCTCTCCGGGACTAGCCTACAATGAGCAGTTCTTC TRBJ2-1 - TRBD2 TRBV11-2
CASSTRDRGDYGYTF TGTGCCAGCAGTACGCGGGACAGGGGAGACTATGGCTACACCTTC TRBJ1-2 - TRBD1 TRBV27